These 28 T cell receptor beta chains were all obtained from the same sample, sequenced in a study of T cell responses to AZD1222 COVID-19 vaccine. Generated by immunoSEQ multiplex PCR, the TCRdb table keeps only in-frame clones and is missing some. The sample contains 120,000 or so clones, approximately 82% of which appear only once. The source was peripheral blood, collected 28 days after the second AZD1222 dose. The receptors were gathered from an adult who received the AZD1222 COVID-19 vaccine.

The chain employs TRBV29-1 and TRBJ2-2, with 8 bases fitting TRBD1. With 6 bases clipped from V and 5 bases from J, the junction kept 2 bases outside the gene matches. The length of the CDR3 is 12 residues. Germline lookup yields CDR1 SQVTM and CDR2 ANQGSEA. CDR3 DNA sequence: TGCAGCGTCGGACAGGGAACCGGGGAGCTGTTTTTT. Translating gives CSVGQGTGELFF.

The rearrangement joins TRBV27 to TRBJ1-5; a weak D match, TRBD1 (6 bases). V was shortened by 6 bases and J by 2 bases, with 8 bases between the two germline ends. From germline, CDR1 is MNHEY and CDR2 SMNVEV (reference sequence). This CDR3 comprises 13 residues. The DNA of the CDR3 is TGTGCCAGCAGCGACAGGCGCAATCAGCCCCAGCATTTT. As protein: CASSDRRNQPQHF.

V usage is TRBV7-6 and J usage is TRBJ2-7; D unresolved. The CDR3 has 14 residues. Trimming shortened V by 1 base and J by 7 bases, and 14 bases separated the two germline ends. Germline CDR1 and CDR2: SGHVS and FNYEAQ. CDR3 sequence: CASSLGGVEREQYF. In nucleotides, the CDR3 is TGTGCCAGCAGCTTAGGAGGAGTGGAGAGGGAGCAGTACTTC.

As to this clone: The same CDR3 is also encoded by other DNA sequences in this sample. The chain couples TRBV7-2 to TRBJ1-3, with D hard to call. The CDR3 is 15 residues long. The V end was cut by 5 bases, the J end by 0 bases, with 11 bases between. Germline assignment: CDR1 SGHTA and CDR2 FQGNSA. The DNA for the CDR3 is TGTGCCAGCAGCCCTAGCTCTTTCTCTGGAAACACCATATATTTT. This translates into CASSPSSFSGNTIYF.

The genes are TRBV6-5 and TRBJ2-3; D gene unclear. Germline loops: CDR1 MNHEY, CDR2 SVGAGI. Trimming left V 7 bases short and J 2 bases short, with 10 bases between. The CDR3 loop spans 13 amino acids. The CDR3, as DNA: TGTGCCAGCATACGTATTGACACAGATACGCAGTATTTT. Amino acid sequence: CASIRIDTDTQYF.

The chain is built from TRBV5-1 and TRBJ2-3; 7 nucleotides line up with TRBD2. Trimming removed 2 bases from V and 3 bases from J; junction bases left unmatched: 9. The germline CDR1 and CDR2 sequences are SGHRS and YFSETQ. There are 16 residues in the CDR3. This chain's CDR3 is CASSLSLSGGTDTQYF. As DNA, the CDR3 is TGCGCCAGCAGCTTATCATTATCCGGGGGGACAGATACGCAGTATTTT.

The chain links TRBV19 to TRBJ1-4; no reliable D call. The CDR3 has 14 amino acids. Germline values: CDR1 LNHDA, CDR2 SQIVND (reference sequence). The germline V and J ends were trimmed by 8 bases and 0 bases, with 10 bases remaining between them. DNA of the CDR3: TGTGCCAGTGGTGACCGAGCAACTAATGAAAAACTGTTTTTT. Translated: CASGDRATNEKLFF. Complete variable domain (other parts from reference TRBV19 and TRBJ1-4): DGGITQSPKYLFRKEGQNVTLSCEQNLNHDAMYWYRQDPGQGLRLIYYSQIVNDFQKGDIAEGYSVSREKKESFPLTVTSAQKNPTAFYLCASGDRATNEKLFFGSGTQLSVL.

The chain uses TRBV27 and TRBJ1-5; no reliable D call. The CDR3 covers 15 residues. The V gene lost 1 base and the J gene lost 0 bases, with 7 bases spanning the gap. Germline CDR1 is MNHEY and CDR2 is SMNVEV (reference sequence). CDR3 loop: CASSLYSYSNQPQHF. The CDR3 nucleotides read TGTGCCAGCAGTTTATATAGCTATAGCAATCAGCCCCAGCATTTT.

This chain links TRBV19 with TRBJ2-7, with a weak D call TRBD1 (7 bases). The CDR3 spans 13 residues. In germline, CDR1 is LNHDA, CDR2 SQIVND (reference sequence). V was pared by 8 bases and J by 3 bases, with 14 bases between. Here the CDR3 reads CASRETGLYEQYF. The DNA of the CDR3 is TGTGCCAGTCGGGAGACAGGGCTCTACGAGCAGTACTTC.

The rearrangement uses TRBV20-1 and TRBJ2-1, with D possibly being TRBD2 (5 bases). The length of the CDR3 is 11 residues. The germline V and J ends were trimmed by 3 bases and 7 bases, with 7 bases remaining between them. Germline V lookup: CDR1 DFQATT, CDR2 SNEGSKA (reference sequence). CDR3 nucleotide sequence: TGCAGTGCTAGTAGGGAGAATGAGCAGTTCTTC. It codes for CSASRENEQFF.

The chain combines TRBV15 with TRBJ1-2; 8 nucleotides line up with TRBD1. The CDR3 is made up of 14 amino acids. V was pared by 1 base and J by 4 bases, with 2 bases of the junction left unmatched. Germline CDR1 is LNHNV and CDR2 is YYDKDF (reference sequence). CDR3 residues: CATSRGGQAYGYTF. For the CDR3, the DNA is TGTGCCACCAGCAGAGGGGGACAGGCCTATGGCTACACCTTC. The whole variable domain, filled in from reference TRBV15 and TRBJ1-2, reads DAMVIQNPRYQVTQFGKPVTLSCSQTLNHNVMYWYQQKSSQAPKLLFHYYDKDFNNEADTPDNFQSRRPNTSFCFLDIRSPGLGDTAMYLCATSRGGQAYGYTFGSGTRLTVV.

For the CDR3, the DNA is TGCGCCAGCAGCGGAAGACAGGGGAGCTCCTATAATTCACCCCTCCACTTT. This codes for CASSGRQGSSYNSPLHF. The chain employs TRBV5-1 and TRBJ1-6; 8 nucleotides line up with TRBD1. V trimming: 4 bases; J trimming: 0 bases; junction bases outside the gene matches: 6. CDR1 and CDR2 from the germline V gene are SGHRS and YFSETQ. CDR3 size: 17 residues. Filled out from reference TRBV5-1 and TRBJ1-6, the complete variable domain reads KAGVTQTPRYLIKTRGQQVTLSCSPISGHRSVSWYQQTPGQGLQFLFEYFSETQRNKGNFPGRFSGRQFSNSRSEMNVSTLELGDSALYLCASSGRQGSSYNSPLHFGNGTRLTVT.

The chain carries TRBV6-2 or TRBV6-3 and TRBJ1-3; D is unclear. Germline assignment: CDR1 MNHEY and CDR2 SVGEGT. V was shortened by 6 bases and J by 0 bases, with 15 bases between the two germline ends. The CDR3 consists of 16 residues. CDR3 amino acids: CASSPFGSHSGNTIYF. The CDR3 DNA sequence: TGTGCCAGCAGCCCCTTCGGGTCTCACTCTGGAAACACCATATATTTT.

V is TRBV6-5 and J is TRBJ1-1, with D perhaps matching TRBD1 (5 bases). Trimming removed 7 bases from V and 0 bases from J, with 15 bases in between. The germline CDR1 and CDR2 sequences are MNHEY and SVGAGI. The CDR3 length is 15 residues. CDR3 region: CASIVGAVMNTEAFF. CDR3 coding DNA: TGTGCCAGCATTGTTGGGGCGGTCATGAACACTGAAGCTTTCTTT.

CDR3 residues: CASSEYRGDRSYEQYF. The CDR3 coding sequence is TGTGCCAGCAGTGAATATAGGGGGGACAGGAGCTACGAGCAGTACTTC. The J gene is TRBJ2-7, the V gene TRBV25-1; 8 positions agree with TRBD1. From germline, CDR1 is MGHDK and CDR2 SYGVNS. The CDR3 is 16 amino acids. After removal of 0 bases from V and 3 bases from J, the junction contained 7 bases not matched to a gene.

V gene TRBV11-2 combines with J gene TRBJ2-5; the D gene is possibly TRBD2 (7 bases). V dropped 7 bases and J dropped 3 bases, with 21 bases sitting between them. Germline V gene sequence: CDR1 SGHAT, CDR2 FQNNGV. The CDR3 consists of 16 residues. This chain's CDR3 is CASTRRAGAREETQYF. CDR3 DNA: TGTGCCAGCACTCGCCGGGCGGGGGCTAGAGAAGAGACCCAGTACTTC.

This CDR3 reads CASSLFYEQYF. The CDR3 region has the DNA TGTGCCAGCAGCTTATTCTACGAGCAGTACTTC. This sequence joins TRBV11-2 and TRBJ2-7; D ambiguous. Germline V lookup: CDR1 SGHAT, CDR2 FQNNGV. Trimming pared 2 bases from V and 3 bases from J, leaving 2 bases between. The CDR3 has 11 amino acids. Full variable domain (remainder filled in from reference TRBV11-2 and TRBJ2-7): EAGVAQSPRYKIIEKRQSVAFWCNPISGHATLYWYQQILGQGPKLLIQFQNNGVVDDSQLPKDRFSAERLKGVDSTLKIQPAKLEDSAVYLCASSLFYEQYFGPGTRLTVT.

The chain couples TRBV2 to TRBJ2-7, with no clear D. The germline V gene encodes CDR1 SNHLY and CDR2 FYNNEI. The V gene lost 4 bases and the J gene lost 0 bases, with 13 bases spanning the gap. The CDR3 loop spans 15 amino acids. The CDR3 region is CASSGIGRSSYEQYF. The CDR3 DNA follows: TGTGCCAGCAGTGGTATTGGAAGGAGCTCCTACGAGCAGTACTTC.

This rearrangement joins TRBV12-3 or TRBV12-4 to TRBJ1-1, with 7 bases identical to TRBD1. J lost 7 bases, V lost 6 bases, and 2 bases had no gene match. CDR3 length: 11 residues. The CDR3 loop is CASRRTGEAFF. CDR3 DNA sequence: TGTGCCAGCAGGAGGACAGGTGAAGCTTTCTTT.

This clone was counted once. The CDR3 bases are TGTGCCAGCAGCCAAGATCTAGGGCCGGGCCAGCCCCAGCATTTT. This translates into CASSQDLGPGQPQHF. The gene calls are TRBV3-1 (or the pseudogene TRBV3-2) and TRBJ1-5; D ambiguous. Germline CDR1 reads LGHDT; CDR2 reads YNNKEL (reference sequence). The CDR3 runs 15 residues. V was cut by 0 bases and J by 7 bases, with 13 bases left in between.

The CDR3 nucleotides are TGCAGCGTTGTAGGGGAACAGGGGGCGCGCGCTGAAGCTTTCTTT. Protein: CSVVGEQGARAEAFF. This chain links TRBV29-1 with TRBJ1-1; 9 bases are a match to TRBD1. CDR1 SQVTM and CDR2 ANQGSEA come from the germline V gene. V lost 4 bases to trimming and J lost 6 bases; unmatched junction nucleotides: 12. The CDR3 has 15 amino acids.

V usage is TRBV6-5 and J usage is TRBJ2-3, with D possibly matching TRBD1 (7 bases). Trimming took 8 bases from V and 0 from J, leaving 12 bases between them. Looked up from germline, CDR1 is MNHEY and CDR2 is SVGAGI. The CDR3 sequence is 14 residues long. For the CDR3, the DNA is TGTGCCAGCTGCGGGACAGCTAGCACAGATACGCAGTATTTT. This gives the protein CASCGTASTDTQYF.

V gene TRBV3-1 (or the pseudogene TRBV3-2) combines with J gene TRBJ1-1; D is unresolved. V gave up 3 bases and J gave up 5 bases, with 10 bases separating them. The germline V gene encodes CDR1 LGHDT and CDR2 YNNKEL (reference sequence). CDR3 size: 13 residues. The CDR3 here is CASSHEGRTEAFF. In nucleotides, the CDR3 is TGTGCCAGCAGCCATGAGGGCCGTACTGAAGCTTTCTTT.

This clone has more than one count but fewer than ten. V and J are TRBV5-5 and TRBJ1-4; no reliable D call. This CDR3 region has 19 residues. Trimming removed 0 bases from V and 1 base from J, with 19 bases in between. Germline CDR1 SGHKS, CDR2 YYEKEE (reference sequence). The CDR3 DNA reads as TGTGCCAGCAGCTTGGTTAGTTCAAGTCCCCTGTTAACTAATGAAAAACTGTTTTTT. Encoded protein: CASSLVSSSPLLTNEKLFF.

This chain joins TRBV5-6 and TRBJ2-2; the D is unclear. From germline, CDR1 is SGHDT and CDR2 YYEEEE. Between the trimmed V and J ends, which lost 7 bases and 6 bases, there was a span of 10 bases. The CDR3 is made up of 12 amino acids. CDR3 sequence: CASSGSAGELFF. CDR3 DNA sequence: TGTGCCAGCTCAGGTAGTGCCGGGGAGCTGTTTTTT.

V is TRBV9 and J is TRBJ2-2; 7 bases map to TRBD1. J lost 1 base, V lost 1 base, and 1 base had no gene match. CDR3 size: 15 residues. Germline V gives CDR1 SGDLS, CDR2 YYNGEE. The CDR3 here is CASSVWTGNTGELFF. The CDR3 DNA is TGTGCCAGCAGCGTATGGACAGGGAACACCGGGGAGCTGTTTTTT.

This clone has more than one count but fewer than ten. The CDR3: CASSLSWAFLFF. The CDR3 coding sequence is TGTGCCAGCAGCTTATCGTGGGCCTTCCTGTTTTTT. The chain links TRBV7-9 to TRBJ1-4; no firm D call. CDR3 size: 12 residues. The V gene's germline CDR1 is SEHNR and CDR2 FQNEAQ (reference sequence). Deletions cut 2 bases from V and 14 bases from J, with 12 bases between.

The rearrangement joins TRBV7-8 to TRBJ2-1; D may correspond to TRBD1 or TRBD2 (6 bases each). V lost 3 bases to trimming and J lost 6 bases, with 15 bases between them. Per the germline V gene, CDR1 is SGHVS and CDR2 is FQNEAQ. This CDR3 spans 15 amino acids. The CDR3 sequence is CASSLRGAGANEQFF. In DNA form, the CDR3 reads TGTGCCAGCAGCTTGAGGGGGGCTGGGGCCAATGAGCAGTTCTTC.